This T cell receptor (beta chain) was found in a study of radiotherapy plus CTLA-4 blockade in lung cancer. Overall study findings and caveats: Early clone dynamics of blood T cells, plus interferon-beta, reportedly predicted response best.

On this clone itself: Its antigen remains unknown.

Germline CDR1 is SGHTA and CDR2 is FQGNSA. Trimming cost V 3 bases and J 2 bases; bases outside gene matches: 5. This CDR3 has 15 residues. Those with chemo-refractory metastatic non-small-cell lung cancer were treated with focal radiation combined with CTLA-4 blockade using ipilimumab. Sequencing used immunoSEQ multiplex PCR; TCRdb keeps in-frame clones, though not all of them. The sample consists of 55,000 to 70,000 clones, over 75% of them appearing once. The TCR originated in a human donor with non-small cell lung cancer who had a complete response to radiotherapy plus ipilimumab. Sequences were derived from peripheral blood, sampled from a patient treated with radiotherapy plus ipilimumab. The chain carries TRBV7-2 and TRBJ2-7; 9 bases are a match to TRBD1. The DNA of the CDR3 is TGTGCCAGCAGCTTGGACAGGGGTTGGACCTACGAGCAGTACGTC. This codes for CASSLDRGWTYEQYV.